The rows below give T cell receptor beta chains drawn from one sample of a study of PD-L1 blockade in urothelial cancer. The assay was immunoSEQ multiplex PCR, and TCRdb's table has in-frame clones only and misses some. The data show approximately 45,000 clones, with approximately 78% seen just once and approximately 1.7% held by the top ten. The source was PBMCs, collected around atezolizumab (anti-PD-L1) treatment. The receptors derive from a man over 45 with urothelial cancer. The CDR3 runs from the conserved cysteine through the conserved F or W. Each record gives: clone size, D gene, J gene, V gene, CDR3 protein, CDR3 DNA. D genes are given only for firm matches. Clone size is given for some rows only: seen once, a few or many times, or a class if the clone is expanded.

size: few
D: .
J: TRBJ1-4
V: TRBV6-5
CDR3: CASSRTVNNEKLFF
DNA: TGTGCCAGCAGTCGGACAGTGAATAATGAAAAACTGTTTTTT

size: .
D: TRBD2
J: TRBJ2-3
V: TRBV5-1
CDR3: CASSLLGGLAGTDTQYF
DNA: TGCGCCAGCAGCTTGTTGGGCGGACTAGCGGGAACAGATACGCAGTATTTT

size: .
D: TRBD1
J: TRBJ2-6
V: TRBV27
CDR3: CASSLRQQGVQRTGANVLTF
DNA: TGTGCCAGCAGTTTACGTCAACAGGGGGTTCAAAGGACTGGGGCCAACGTCCTGACTTTC

size: .
D: TRBD2
J: TRBJ2-3
V: TRBV9
CDR3: CASSLSGRGADTQYF
DNA: TGTGCCAGCAGCCTCAGCGGGAGGGGGGCAGATACGCAGTATTTT

size: .
D: TRBD2
J: TRBJ2-5
V: TRBV19
CDR3: CASSKLGLAGGETQYF
DNA: TGTGCCAGTAGTAAGCTAGGACTAGCGGGAGGCGAGACCCAGTACTTC

size: .
D: .
J: TRBJ2-2
V: TRBV5-1
CDR3: CASSLRHLNRVNTGELFF
DNA: TGCGCCAGCAGCTTAAGGCACCTTAACAGGGTGAACACCGGGGAGCTGTTTTTT

size: .
D: .
J: TRBJ1-1
V: TRBV5-4
CDR3: CASSGGGTEAFF
DNA: TGTGCCAGCAGCGGGGGGGGAACTGAAGCTTTCTTT

size: .
D: TRBD1
J: TRBJ1-4
V: TRBV11-2
CDR3: CASSLGQGTNEKLFF
DNA: TGTGCCAGCAGCTTAGGACAGGGGACTAATGAAAAACTGTTTTTT

size: .
D: TRBD2
J: TRBJ2-1
V: TRBV28
CDR3: CASSSETSTDEQFF
DNA: TGTGCCAGCAGTTCTGAGACTAGCACCGATGAGCAGTTCTTC

size: .
D: .
J: TRBJ2-7
V: TRBV9
CDR3: CASSPRGDVTVGYEQYF
DNA: TGTGCCAGCAGCCCCCGGGGTGATGTGACGGTGGGCTACGAGCAGTACTTC

size: .
D: TRBD1
J: TRBJ1-6
V: TRBV5-1
CDR3: CASSSGTGTYGDNSPLHF
DNA: TGCGCCAGCAGCTCCGGGACAGGGACTTATGGGGATAATTCACCCCTCCACTTT

size: once
D: .
J: TRBJ1-5
V: TRBV9
CDR3: CASSNGQQQPQHF
DNA: TGTGCCAGCAGCAATGGACAGCAACAGCCCCAGCATTTT

size: .
D: .
J: TRBJ2-1
V: TRBV19
CDR3: CASHFSFRNEQFF
DNA: TGTGCCAGTCACTTCTCCTTTCGCAATGAGCAGTTCTTC

size: .
D: TRBD2
J: TRBJ2-1
V: TRBV10-3
CDR3: CATKVPGLAGNNEQFF
DNA: TGTGCCACCAAGGTACCGGGACTAGCGGGAAACAATGAGCAGTTCTTC

size: .
D: TRBD1
J: TRBJ1-3
V: TRBV11-3
CDR3: CASSTGTGRNTIYF
DNA: TGTGCCAGCAGCACCGGGACAGGGAGAAACACCATATATTTT

size: .
D: TRBD2
J: TRBJ2-7
V: TRBV5-6
CDR3: CASSWTAGVGEQYF
DNA: TGTGCCAGCAGCTGGACAGCGGGAGTGGGCGAGCAGTACTTC

size: .
D: .
J: TRBJ1-1
V: TRBV11-3
CDR3: CASSNRGFTEAFF
DNA: TGTGCCAGCAGCAACCGGGGTTTCACTGAAGCTTTCTTT

size: .
D: .
J: TRBJ1-4
V: TRBV7-9
CDR3: CASSLIMGSVNEKLFF
DNA: TGTGCCAGCAGCTTAATCATGGGCTCTGTTAATGAAAAACTGTTTTTT

size: .
D: TRBD1
J: TRBJ2-7
V: TRBV18
CDR3: CASSPQSDRANEQYF
DNA: TGTGCCAGCTCACCACAGTCGGACAGGGCCAACGAGCAGTACTTC

size: once
D: .
J: TRBJ1-1
V: TRBV10-3
CDR3: CAISVGGAVTEAFF
DNA: TGTGCCATCAGCGTGGGGGGGGCGGTCACTGAAGCTTTCTTT

size: once
D: TRBD2
J: TRBJ2-7
V: TRBV7-2
CDR3: CASRTSGPYEQYF
DNA: TGTGCCAGCAGGACTAGCGGGCCCTACGAGCAGTACTTC

size: .
D: .
J: TRBJ1-3
V: TRBV7-2
CDR3: CASSTGYSGNTIYF
DNA: TGTGCCAGCAGTACAGGGTACTCTGGAAACACCATATATTTT

size: .
D: TRBD1
J: TRBJ1-4
V: TRBV5-1
CDR3: CASSPGQGRATNEKLFF
DNA: TGCGCCAGCAGCCCCGGACAGGGTAGAGCAACTAATGAAAAACTGTTTTTT

size: .
D: .
J: TRBJ2-7
V: TRBV5-6
CDR3: CASTTGHLSYEQYF
DNA: TGTGCCAGCACCACTGGACACCTCTCCTACGAGCAGTACTTC

size: .
D: TRBD1
J: TRBJ1-2
V: TRBV5-4
CDR3: CASSSGTGGYGYTF
DNA: TGTGCCAGCAGTTCCGGGACAGGGGGCTATGGCTACACCTTC

size: .
D: TRBD1
J: TRBJ1-2
V: TRBV14
CDR3: CASSQDWDRPNTF
DNA: TGTGCCAGCAGCCAAGATTGGGACAGGCCGAACACCTTC

size: .
D: TRBD2
J: TRBJ2-1
V: TRBV7-2
CDR3: CASSLVGLTNNEQFF
DNA: TGTGCCAGCAGCTTAGTGGGACTAACCAACAATGAGCAGTTCTTC

size: .
D: .
J: TRBJ1-6
V: TRBV18
CDR3: CASSREGKGSPLHF
DNA: TGTGCCAGCTCACGGGAAGGGAAGGGGTCACCCCTCCACTTT

size: .
D: TRBD2
J: TRBJ2-2
V: TRBV5-4
CDR3: CASSLGGSTGELFF
DNA: TGTGCCAGCAGCTTGGGCGGGAGTACCGGGGAGCTGTTTTTT

size: .
D: TRBD1
J: TRBJ2-3
V: TRBV5-1
CDR3: CASRSGTGTDTQYF
DNA: TGCGCCAGCAGGTCGGGGACAGGGACAGATACGCAGTATTTT

size: .
D: .
J: TRBJ2-3
V: TRBV6-1
CDR3: CASRLGPPPDTQYF
DNA: TGTGCCAGCAGGCTGGGGCCCCCCCCAGATACGCAGTATTTT

size: .
D: .
J: TRBJ1-1
V: TRBV18
CDR3: CASSPPWGGTEAFF
DNA: TGTGCCAGCTCACCACCGTGGGGGGGCACTGAAGCTTTCTTT

size: .
D: TRBD2
J: TRBJ2-1
V: TRBV9
CDR3: CASSVGGGSVNEQFF
DNA: TGTGCCAGCAGCGTAGGGGGCGGGAGCGTCAATGAGCAGTTCTTC

size: .
D: .
J: TRBJ1-1
V: TRBV11-2
CDR3: CASSSQGPTEAFF
DNA: TGTGCCAGCAGCTCACAGGGACCCACTGAAGCTTTCTTT

size: .
D: .
J: TRBJ2-1
V: TRBV11-2
CDR3: CASSRSGLGNEQFF
DNA: TGTGCCAGCAGTAGGTCTGGGCTCGGCAATGAGCAGTTCTTC

size: .
D: TRBD2
J: TRBJ2-7
V: TRBV9
CDR3: CASSVGLGREAYEQYF
DNA: TGTGCCAGCAGCGTAGGTCTTGGGCGGGAGGCCTACGAGCAGTACTTC

size: .
D: TRBD2
J: TRBJ2-3
V: TRBV29-1
CDR3: CSVGGARDTQYF
DNA: TGCAGCGTCGGGGGGGCCAGAGATACGCAGTATTTT

size: .
D: TRBD1
J: TRBJ1-1
V: TRBV6-5
CDR3: CASTQTGMNTEAFF
DNA: TGTGCCAGCACCCAGACAGGGATGAACACTGAAGCTTTCTTT